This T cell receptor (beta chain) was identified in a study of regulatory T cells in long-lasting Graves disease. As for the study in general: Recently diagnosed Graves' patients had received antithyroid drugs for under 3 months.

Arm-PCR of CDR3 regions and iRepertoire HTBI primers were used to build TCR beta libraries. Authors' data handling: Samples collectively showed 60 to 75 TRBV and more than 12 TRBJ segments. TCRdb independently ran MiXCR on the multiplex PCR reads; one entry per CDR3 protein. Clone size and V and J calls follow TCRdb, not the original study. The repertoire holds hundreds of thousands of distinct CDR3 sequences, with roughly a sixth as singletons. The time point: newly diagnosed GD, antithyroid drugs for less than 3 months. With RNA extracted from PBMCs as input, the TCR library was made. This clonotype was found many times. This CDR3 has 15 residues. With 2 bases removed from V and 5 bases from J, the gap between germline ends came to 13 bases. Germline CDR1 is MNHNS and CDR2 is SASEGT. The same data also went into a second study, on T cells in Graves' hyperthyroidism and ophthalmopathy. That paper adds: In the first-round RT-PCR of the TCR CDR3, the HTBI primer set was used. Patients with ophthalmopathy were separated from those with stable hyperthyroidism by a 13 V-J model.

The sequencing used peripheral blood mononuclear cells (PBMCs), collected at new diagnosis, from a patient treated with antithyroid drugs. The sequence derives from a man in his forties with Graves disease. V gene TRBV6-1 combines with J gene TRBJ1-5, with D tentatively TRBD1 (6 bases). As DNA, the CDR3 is TGTGCCAGCAGTGAATTAGGGGGATCTGATCAGCCCCAGCATTTT. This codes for CASSELGGSDQPQHF.